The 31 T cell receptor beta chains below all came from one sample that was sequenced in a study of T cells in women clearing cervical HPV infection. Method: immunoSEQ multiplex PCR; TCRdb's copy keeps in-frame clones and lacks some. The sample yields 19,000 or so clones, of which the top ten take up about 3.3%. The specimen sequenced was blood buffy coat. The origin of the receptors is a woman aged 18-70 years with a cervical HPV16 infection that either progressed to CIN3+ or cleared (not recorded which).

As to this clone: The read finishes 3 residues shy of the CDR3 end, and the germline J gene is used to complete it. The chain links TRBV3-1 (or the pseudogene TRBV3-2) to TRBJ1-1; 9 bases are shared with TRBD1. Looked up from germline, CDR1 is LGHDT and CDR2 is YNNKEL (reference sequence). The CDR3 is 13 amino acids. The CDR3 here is CASSRSGTGTAFF. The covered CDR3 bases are TGTGCCAGCAGCAGATCCGGGACAGGGACA.

CDR3 in amino acids: CASSLGGLSTGELFF. CDR3 DNA, as far as it was read: TGTGCCAGCAGCTTAGGCGGACTCTCCACCGGGGAG. The rearrangement links TRBV11-2 to TRBJ2-2; tentative D call: TRBD2 (5 bases). The read stops 3 residues short of the end of the CDR3; the missing end is completed from the germline J gene. The CDR3 has 15 amino acids. Trimming pared 1 base from V and 4 bases from J, leaving 10 bases between. Germline V gives CDR1 SGHAT, CDR2 FQNNGV.

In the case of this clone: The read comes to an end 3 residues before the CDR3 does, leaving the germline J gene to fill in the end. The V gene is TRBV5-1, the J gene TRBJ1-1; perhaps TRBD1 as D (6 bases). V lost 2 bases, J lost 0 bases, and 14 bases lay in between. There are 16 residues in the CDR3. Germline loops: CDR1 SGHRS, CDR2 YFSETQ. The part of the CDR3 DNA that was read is TGCGCCAGCAGCTTAGGAGGGGGATATTTGAACACTGAA. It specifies CASSLGGGYLNTE. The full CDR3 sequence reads CASSLGGGYLNTEAFF.

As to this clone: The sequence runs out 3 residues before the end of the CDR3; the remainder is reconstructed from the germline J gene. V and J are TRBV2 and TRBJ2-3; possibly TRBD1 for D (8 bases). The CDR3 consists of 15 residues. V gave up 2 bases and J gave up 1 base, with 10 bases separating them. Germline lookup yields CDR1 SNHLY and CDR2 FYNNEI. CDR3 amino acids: CASSETGGGTDTQYF. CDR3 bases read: TGTGCCAGCAGTGAAACAGGGGGGGGCACAGATACG.

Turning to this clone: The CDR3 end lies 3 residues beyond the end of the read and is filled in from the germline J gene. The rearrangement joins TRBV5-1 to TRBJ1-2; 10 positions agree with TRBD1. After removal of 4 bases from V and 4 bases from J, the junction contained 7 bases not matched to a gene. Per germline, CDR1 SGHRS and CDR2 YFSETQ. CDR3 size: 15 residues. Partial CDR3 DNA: TGCGCCAGCAGCGGGGGGACAGGGGATGGCTATGGC. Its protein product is CASSGGTGDGYG. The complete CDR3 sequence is CASSGGTGDGYGYTF.

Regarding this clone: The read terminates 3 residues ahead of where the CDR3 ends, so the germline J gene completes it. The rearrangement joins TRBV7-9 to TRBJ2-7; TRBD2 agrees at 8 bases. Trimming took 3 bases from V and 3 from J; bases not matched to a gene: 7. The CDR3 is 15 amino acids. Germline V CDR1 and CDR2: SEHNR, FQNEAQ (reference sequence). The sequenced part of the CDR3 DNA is TGTGCCAGCAGCTTGGGCGGGGGGCTACACTACGAG. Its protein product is CASSLGGGLHYE. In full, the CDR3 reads CASSLGGGLHYEQYF.

CDR3 DNA, as far as it was read: TGCGCCAGCAGTGAGTTTCCGGGACAGGCTGGAAACACC. Its protein product is CASSEFPGQAGNT. The CDR3 reads in full as CASSEFPGQAGNTIYF. The J gene is TRBJ1-3, the V gene TRBV10-1; TRBD1 aligns across 8 bases. The read terminates 3 residues ahead of where the CDR3 ends, so the germline J gene completes it. The CDR3 is made up of 16 amino acids. J was trimmed by 2 bases and V by 1 base; bases with no gene match: 4. Germline-derived CDR1 and CDR2 are WNHNN and SYGVQD (reference sequence).

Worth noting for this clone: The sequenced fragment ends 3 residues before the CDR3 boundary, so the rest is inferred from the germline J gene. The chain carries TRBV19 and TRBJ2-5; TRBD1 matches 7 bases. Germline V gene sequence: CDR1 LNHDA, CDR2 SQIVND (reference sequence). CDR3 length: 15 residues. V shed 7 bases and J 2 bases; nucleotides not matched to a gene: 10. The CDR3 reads CASKSIQGPQETQYF. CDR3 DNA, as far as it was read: TGTGCCAGTAAATCAATACAGGGGCCACAAGAGACC.

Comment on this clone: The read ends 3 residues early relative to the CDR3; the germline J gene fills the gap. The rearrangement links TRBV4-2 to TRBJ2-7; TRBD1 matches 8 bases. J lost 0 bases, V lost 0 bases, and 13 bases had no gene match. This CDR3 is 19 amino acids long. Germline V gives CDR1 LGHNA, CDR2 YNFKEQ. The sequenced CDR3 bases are TGTGCCAGCAGCCAAGATCAGGGGGTAGACAGGGGCAGCTCCTACGAG. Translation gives CASSQDQGVDRGSSYE. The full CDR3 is CASSQDQGVDRGSSYEQYF.

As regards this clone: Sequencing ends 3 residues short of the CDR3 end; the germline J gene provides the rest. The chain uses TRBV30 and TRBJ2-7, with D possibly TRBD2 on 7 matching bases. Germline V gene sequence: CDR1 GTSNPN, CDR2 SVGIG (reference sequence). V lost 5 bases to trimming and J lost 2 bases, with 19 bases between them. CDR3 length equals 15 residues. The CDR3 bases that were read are TGTGCCTGGGGCTCTGGGCGGGGGCAAACCTACGAG. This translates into CAWGSGRGQTYE. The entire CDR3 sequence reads CAWGSGRGQTYEQYF.

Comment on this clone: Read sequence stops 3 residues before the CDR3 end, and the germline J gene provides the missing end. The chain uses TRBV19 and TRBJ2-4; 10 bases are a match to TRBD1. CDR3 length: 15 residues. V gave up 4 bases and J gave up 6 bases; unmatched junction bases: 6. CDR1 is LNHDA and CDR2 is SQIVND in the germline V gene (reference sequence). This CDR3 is CASSTGTGAPNIQYF. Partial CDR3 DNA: TGTGCCAGTAGTACCGGGACAGGGGCCCCAAACATT.

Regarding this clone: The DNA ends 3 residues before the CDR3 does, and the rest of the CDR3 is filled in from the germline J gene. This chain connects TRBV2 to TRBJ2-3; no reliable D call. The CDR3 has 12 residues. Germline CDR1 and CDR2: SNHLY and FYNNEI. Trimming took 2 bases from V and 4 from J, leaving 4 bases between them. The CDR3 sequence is CASSERSDTQYF. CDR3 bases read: TGTGCCAGCAGTGAACGGTCAGATACG.

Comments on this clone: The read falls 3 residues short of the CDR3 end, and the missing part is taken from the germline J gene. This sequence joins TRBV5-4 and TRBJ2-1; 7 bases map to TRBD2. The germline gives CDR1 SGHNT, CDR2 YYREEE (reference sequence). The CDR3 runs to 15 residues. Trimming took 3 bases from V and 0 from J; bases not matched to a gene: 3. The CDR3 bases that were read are TGTGCCAGCAGCTCCAGCGGGACCTCCTACAATGAG. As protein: CASSSSGTSYNE. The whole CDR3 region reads CASSSSGTSYNEQFF.

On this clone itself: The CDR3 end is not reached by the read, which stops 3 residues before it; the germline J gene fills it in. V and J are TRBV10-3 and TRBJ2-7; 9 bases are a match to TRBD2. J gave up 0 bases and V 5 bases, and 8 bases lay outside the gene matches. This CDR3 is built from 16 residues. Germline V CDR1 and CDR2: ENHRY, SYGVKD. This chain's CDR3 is CAISRTSEGASYEQYF. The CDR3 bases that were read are TGTGCCATCAGTCGGACTAGCGAGGGGGCCTCCTACGAG.

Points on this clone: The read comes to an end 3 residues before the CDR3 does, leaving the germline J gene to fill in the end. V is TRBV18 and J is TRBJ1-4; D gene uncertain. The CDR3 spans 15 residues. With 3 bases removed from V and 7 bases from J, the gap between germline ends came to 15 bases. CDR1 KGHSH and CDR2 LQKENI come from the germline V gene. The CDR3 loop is CASSPVASAVEKLFF. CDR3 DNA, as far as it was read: TGTGCCAGCTCACCGGTAGCGAGCGCGGTTGAAAAA. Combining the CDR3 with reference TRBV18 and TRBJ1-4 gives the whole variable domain NAGVMQNPRHLVRRRGQEARLRCSPMKGHSHVYWYRQLPEEGLKFMVYLQKENIIDESGMPKERFSAEFPKEGPSILRIQQVVRGDSAAYFCASSPVASAVEKLFFGSGTQLSVL.

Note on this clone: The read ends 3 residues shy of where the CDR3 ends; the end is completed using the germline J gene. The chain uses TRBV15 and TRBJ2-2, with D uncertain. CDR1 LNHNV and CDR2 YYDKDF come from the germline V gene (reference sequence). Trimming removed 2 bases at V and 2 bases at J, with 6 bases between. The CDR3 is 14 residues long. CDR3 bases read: TGTGCCACCAGCAGATCCACAAACACCGGGGAG. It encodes CATSRSTNTGE. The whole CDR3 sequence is CATSRSTNTGELFF.

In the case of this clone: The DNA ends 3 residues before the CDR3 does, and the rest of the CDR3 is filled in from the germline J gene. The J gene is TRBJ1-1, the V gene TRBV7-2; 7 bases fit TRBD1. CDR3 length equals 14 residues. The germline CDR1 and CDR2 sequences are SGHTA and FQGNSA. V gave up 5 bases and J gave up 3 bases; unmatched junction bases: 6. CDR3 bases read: TGTGCCAGCAGCCCCGGACAGGCTTACACTGAA. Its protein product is CASSPGQAYTE. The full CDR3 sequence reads CASSPGQAYTEAFF.

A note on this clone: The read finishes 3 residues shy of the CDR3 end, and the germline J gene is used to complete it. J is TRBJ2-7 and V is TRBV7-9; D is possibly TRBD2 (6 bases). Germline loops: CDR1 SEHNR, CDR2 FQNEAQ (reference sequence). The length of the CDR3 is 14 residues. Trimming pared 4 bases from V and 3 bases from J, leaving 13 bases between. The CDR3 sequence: CASSYAGGNYEQYF. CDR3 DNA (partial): TGTGCCAGCAGCTACGCTGGGGGGAACTACGAG.

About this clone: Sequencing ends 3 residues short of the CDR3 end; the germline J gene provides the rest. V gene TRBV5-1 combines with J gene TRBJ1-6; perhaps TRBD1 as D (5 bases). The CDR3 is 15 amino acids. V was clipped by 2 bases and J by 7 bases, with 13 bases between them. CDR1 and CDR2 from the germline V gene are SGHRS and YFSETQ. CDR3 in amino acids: CASSLSGIENSPLHF. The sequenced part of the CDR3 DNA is TGCGCCAGCAGCTTATCAGGGATTGAGAATTCACCC. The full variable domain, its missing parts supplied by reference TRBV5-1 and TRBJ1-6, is KAGVTQTPRYLIKTRGQQVTLSCSPISGHRSVSWYQQTPGQGLQFLFEYFSETQRNKGNFPGRFSGRQFSNSRSEMNVSTLELGDSALYLCASSLSGIENSPLHFGNGTRLTVT.

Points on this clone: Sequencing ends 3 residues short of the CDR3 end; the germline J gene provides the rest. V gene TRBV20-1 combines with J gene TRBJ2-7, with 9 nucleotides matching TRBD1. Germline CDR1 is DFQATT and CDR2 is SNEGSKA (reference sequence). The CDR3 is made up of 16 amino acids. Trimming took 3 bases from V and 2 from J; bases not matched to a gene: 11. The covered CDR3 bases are TGCAGTGCTAGCCCAGCAACAGGGGGCCACACCTACGAG. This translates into CSASPATGGHTYE. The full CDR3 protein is CSASPATGGHTYEQYF.

The CDR3 DNA, read in part, is TGTGCCAGCAGTTTAGCTAGCGGGGGGAACCTCTACGAG. This sequence encodes CASSLASGGNLYE. The entire CDR3 protein is CASSLASGGNLYEQYF. The rearrangement joins TRBV12-3 or TRBV12-4 to TRBJ2-7; 10 bases align to TRBD2. Sequencing ends 3 residues short of the CDR3 end; the germline J gene provides the rest. Unmatched junction bases numbered 5, after V lost 0 bases and J lost 3 bases. This CDR3 has 16 residues.

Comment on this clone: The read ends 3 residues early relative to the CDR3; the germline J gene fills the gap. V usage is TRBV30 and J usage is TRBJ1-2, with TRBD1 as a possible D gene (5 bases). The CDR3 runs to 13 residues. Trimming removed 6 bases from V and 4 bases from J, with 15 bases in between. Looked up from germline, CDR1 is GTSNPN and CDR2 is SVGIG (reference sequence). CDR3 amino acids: CACHGQGGYGYTF. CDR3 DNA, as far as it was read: TGTGCCTGCCATGGGCAGGGTGGCTATGGC.

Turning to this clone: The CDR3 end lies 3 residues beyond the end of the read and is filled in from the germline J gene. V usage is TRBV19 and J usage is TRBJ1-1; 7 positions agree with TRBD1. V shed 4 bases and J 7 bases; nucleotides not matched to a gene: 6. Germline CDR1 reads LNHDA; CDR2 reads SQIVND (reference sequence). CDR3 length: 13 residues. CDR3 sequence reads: CASSKVQGVEAFF. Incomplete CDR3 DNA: TGTGCCAGTAGTAAGGTTCAGGGGGTTGAA. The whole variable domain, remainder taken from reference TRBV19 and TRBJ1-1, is DGGITQSPKYLFRKEGQNVTLSCEQNLNHDAMYWYRQDPGQGLRLIYYSQIVNDFQKGDIAEGYSVSREKKESFPLTVTSAQKNPTAFYLCASSKVQGVEAFFGQGTRLTVV.

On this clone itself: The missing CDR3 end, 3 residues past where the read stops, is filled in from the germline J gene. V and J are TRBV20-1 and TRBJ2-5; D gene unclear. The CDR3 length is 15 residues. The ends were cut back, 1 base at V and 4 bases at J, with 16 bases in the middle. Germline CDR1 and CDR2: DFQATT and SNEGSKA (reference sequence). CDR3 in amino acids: CSARGLLHSPETQYF. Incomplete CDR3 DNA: TGCAGTGCTAGAGGATTACTACATTCGCCAGAGACC.

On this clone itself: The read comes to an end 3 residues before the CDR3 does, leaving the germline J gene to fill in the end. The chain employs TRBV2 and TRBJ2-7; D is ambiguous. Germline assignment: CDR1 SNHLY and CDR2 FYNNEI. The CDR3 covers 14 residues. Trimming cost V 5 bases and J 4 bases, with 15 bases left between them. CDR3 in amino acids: CASSKNWAPYEQYF. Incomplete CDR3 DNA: TGTGCCAGCAGTAAAAACTGGGCCCCATACGAG.

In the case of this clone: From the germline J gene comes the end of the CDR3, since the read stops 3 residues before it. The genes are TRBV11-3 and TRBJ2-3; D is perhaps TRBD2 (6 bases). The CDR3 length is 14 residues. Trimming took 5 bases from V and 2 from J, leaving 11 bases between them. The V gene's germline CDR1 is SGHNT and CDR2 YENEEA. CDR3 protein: CASSPGGFTDTQYF. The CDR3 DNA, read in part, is TGTGCCAGCAGCCCCGGGGGTTTCACAGATACG.

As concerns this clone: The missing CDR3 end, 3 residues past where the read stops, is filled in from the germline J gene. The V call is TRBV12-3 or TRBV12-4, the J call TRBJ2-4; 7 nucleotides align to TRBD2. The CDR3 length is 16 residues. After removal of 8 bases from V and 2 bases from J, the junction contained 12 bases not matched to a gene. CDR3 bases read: TGTGCCAGCGATAGTGAGCGGGGTGGTACCAAAAACATT. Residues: CASDSERGGTKNI. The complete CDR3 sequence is CASDSERGGTKNIQYF.

The covered CDR3 bases are TGTGCCGGAACTAGCGGGGGGGCGGGAAATGAG. Its protein is CAGTSGGAGNE. The full-length CDR3 reads as CAGTSGGAGNEQFF. This chain uses TRBV7-9 with TRBJ2-1; 13 nucleotides agree with TRBD2. The CDR3 is cut off 3 residues early in the read; its end comes from the germline J gene. The CDR3 is made up of 14 amino acids. V dropped 11 bases and J dropped 7; count of bases not matched to a gene: 8. Germline-derived CDR1 and CDR2 are SEHNR and FQNEAQ (reference sequence).

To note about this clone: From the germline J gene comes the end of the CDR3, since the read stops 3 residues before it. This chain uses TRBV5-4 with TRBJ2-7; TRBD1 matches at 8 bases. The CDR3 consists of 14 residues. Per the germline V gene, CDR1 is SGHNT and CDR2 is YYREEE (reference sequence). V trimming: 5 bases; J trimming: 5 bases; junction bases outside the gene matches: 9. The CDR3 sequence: CASRGQGNIHEQYF. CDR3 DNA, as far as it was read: TGTGCCAGCAGAGGACAGGGAAATATTCACGAG.

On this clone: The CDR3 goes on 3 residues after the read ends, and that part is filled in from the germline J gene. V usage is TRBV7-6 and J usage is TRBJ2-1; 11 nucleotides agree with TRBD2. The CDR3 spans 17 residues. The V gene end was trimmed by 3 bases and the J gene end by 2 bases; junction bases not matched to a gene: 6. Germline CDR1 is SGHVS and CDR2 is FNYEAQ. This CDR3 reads CASSFSSSGGAYNEQFF. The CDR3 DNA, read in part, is TGTGCCAGCAGCTTCTCAAGTAGCGGGGGGGCCTACAATGAG. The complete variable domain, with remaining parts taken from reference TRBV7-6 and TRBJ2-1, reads GAGVSQSPRYKVTKRGQDVALRCDPISGHVSLYWYRQALGQGPEFLTYFNYEAQQDKSGLPNDRFSAERPEGSISTLTIQRTEQRDSAMYRCASSFSSSGGAYNEQFFGPGTRLTVL.

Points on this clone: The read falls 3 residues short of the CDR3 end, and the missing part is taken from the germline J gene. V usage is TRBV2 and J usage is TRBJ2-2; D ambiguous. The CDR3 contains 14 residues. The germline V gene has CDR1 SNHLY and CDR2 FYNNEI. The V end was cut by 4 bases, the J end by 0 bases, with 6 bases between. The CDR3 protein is CASSVASNTGELFF. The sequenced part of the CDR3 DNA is TGTGCCAGCAGTGTGGCCTCGAACACCGGGGAG.